The 4 T cell receptor beta chains presented below share a single source sample, sequenced in a study of blood T cell repertoires in COVID-19. Data came from immunoSEQ multiplex PCR; TCRdb stores just in-frame clones and leaves some out. The table records about 150,000 clones, 70% to 90% of them present only once. Source material: peripheral blood. The receptor source for this set is a woman aged 60 to 75 with COVID-19, enrolled during active disease.

This clone is a singleton in its sample. V and J are TRBV14 and TRBJ1-2; possibly TRBD1 for D (6 bases). The CDR3 sequence is 14 residues long. The germline gives CDR1 SGHDN, CDR2 FVKESK. With 7 bases removed from V and 3 bases from J, the gap between germline ends came to 15 bases. The CDR3 DNA is TGTGCCAGCACCTCGGGAGGGGGTGACTATGGCTACACCTTC. It translates to CASTSGGGDYGYTF. Full variable domain (rest looked up from reference TRBV14 and TRBJ1-2): EAGVTQFPSHSVIEKGQTVTLRCDPISGHDNLYWYRRVMGKEIKFLLHFVKESKQDESGMPNNRFLAERTGGTYSTLKVQPAELEDSGVYFCASTSGGGDYGYTFGSGTRLTVV.

This clone was recorded only once. V gene TRBV7-9 combines with J gene TRBJ1-5; 9 bases agree with TRBD1. Germline CDR1 SEHNR, CDR2 FQNEAQ (reference sequence). The CDR3 has 18 residues. The ends lost 1 base at V and 7 bases at J; junction bases unmatched: 14. In DNA form, the CDR3 reads TGTGCCAGCAGCTTAGTTGTTACGGGACAGGGTATAGGGCAGCCCCAGCATTTT. As protein: CASSLVVTGQGIGQPQHF. The entire variable domain, with the rest obtained from reference TRBV7-9 and TRBJ1-5, is as follows: DTGVSQNPRHKITKRGQNVTFRCDPISEHNRLYWYRQTLGQGPEFLTYFQNEAQLEKSRLLSDRFSAERPKGSFSTLEIQRTEQGDSAMYLCASSLVVTGQGIGQPQHFGDGTRLSIL.

This clone appeared a single time. The chain carries TRBV5-1 and TRBJ1-4; 10 nucleotides match TRBD1. Germline CDR1 and CDR2: SGHRS and YFSETQ. Trimming took 4 bases from V and 6 from J; bases not matched to a gene: 9. This CDR3 is built from 16 residues. CDR3 sequence reads: CASSPWGGTGDEKLFF. In DNA form, the CDR3 reads TGCGCCAGCAGCCCTTGGGGCGGGACAGGGGATGAAAAACTGTTTTTT.

The J gene is TRBJ1-1, the V gene TRBV30; maybe TRBD1 (6 bases). The germline V gene encodes CDR1 GTSNPN and CDR2 SVGIG (reference sequence). The CDR3 is 17 amino acids. V shed 7 bases and J shed 0 bases, with 24 bases lying between them. CDR3 coding DNA: TGTGCCTTCAGCCCTCGACAGGCCGCAATTATGAACACTGAAGCTTTCTTT. It codes for CAFSPRQAAIMNTEAFF.